A selection of T cell receptor beta chains follows, all from one sample in a study of a mutant IDH1 vaccine in newly diagnosed glioma. Some clones are missing from TCRdb's copy, which holds only in-frame ones; the method was immunoSEQ multiplex PCR. The table includes 50,000 to 70,000 clones, around four fifths detected once. These receptors' antigens are unknown. The source was PBMCs, collected from a glioma patient whose treatment included an IDH1 peptide vaccine. These receptors were taken from a man aged 30 to 45 with glioma. The CDR3 runs from the conserved cysteine through the conserved F or W. A D gene is named only where the DNA matches it firmly. Size values are once, few and many counts, or a class for expanded clones, and some rows have none.

V: TRBV7-9; D: .; size: .; J: TRBJ2-2; CDR3: CASSLRSGALSTGELFF; DNA: TGTGCCAGCAGCTTAAGATCAGGGGCGCTGAGCACCGGGGAGCTGTTTTTT
V: TRBV2; D: .; size: .; J: TRBJ2-2; CDR3: CASKEEGINTGELFF; DNA: TGTGCCAGCAAGGAAGAAGGAATAAACACCGGGGAGCTGTTTTTT
V: TRBV14; D: .; size: .; J: TRBJ1-4; CDR3: CASSQEDYEYEKLFF; DNA: TGTGCCAGCAGCCAAGAAGATTACGAGTATGAAAAACTGTTTTTT
V: TRBV4-1; D: TRBD2; size: once; J: TRBJ2-3; CDR3: CASSQAPPTSGGGTDTQYF; DNA: TGCGCCAGCAGCCAAGCTCCCCCCACTAGCGGGGGGGGCACAGATACGCAGTATTTT
V: TRBV19; D: .; size: .; J: TRBJ2-7; CDR3: CASRRTGQSYEQYF; DNA: TGTGCCAGTAGACGTACAGGGCAGAGCTACGAGCAGTACTTC
V: TRBV6-5; D: .; size: .; J: TRBJ2-1; CDR3: CASSPTTTSYNEQFF; DNA: TGTGCCAGCAGTCCCACTACAACTTCCTACAATGAGCAGTTCTTC
V: TRBV6-1; D: .; size: .; J: TRBJ2-5; CDR3: CASSEFLETQYF; DNA: TGTGCCAGCAGTGAATTTCTAGAGACCCAGTACTTC
V: TRBV2; D: TRBD1; size: .; J: TRBJ1-5; CDR3: CASSERTGGRQPQHF; DNA: TGTGCCAGCAGTGAAAGGACAGGGGGCAGGCAGCCCCAGCATTTT
V: TRBV7-9; D: .; size: .; J: TRBJ1-5; CDR3: CASSLSGQSGGLGNQPQHF; DNA: TGTGCCAGCAGCTTATCCGGCCAGTCGGGGGGCCTAGGCAATCAGCCCCAGCATTTT
V: TRBV7-9; D: TRBD2; size: .; J: TRBJ2-2; CDR3: CASSSGLAGSTGELFF; DNA: TGTGCCAGCAGCTCAGGACTAGCGGGGAGCACCGGGGAGCTGTTTTTT
V: TRBV6-4; D: .; size: .; J: TRBJ1-4; CDR3: CASSVRTGEKLFF; DNA: TGTGCCAGCAGTGTCCGGACGGGTGAAAAACTGTTTTTT
V: TRBV19; D: .; size: .; J: TRBJ2-5; CDR3: CASSRGAPQETQYF; DNA: TGTGCCAGTAGTAGGGGGGCCCCCCAAGAGACCCAGTACTTC
V: TRBV7-2; D: .; size: .; J: TRBJ2-5; CDR3: CASSLKAGETQYF; DNA: TGTGCCAGCAGCTTAAAAGCGGGTGAGACCCAGTACTTC
V: TRBV29-1; D: TRBD1; size: .; J: TRBJ2-7; CDR3: CSVQTGGGNEQYF; DNA: TGCAGCGTCCAGACAGGGGGTGGGAACGAGCAGTACTTC
V: TRBV12-2; D: .; size: .; J: TRBJ1-2; CDR3: CASRFHPYRQGWDPGSYGYTF; DNA: TGTGCAAGTCGCTTCCACCCGTACAGACAGGGATGGGATCCTGGGAGCTATGGCTACACCTTC
V: TRBV15; D: .; size: .; J: TRBJ1-3; CDR3: CATSITDSGNTIYF; DNA: TGTGCCACCAGCATCACAGACTCTGGAAACACCATATATTTT
V: TRBV11-2; D: TRBD1; size: few; J: TRBJ1-1; CDR3: CASSWAGGSYEAFF; DNA: TGTGCCAGCAGCTGGGCAGGGGGAAGCTATGAAGCTTTCTTT
V: TRBV7-9; D: .; size: .; J: TRBJ1-5; CDR3: CASSLEGGLNQPQHF; DNA: TGTGCCAGCAGCTTAGAGGGGGGGTTGAATCAGCCCCAGCATTTT
V: TRBV25-1; D: .; size: .; J: TRBJ2-7; CDR3: CASSYDFYEQYF; DNA: TGTGCCAGCAGTTACGACTTCTACGAGCAGTACTTC
V: TRBV28; D: TRBD1; size: .; J: TRBJ1-5; CDR3: CASSPGKDRVQPQHF; DNA: TGTGCCAGCAGTCCGGGAAAAGACAGGGTTCAGCCCCAGCATTTT
V: TRBV15; D: .; size: .; J: TRBJ2-3; CDR3: CATSRTSLANTQYF; DNA: TGTGCCACCAGCAGAACTAGCTTAGCGAATACGCAGTATTTT
V: TRBV7-2; D: .; size: .; J: TRBJ2-3; CDR3: CASSLFAGAAYAQYF; DNA: TGTGCCAGCAGCTTATTTGCAGGGGCAGCTTACGCGCAGTATTTT
V: TRBV10-2; D: .; size: .; J: TRBJ1-1; CDR3: CASRTGRLNTEAFF; DNA: TGCGCCAGCAGGACGGGACGGCTGAACACTGAAGCTTTCTTT
V: TRBV19; D: .; size: .; J: TRBJ1-5; CDR3: CASSIVTQPQHF; DNA: TGTGCCAGTAGTATAGTCACGCAGCCCCAGCATTTT
V: TRBV5-1; D: .; size: .; J: TRBJ2-3; CDR3: CASSWQISTDTQYF; DNA: TGCGCCAGCAGCTGGCAGATTAGCACAGATACGCAGTATTTT
V: TRBV5-8; D: .; size: once; J: TRBJ2-7; CDR3: CASSLVLDQTYEQYF; DNA: TGTGCCAGCAGCTTGGTTTTGGATCAGACCTACGAGCAGTACTTC
V: TRBV5-1; D: .; size: .; J: TRBJ2-7; CDR3: CASSWTDTYEQYF; DNA: TGCGCCAGCAGCTGGACAGATACCTACGAGCAGTACTTC
V: TRBV7-8; D: .; size: few; J: TRBJ1-1; CDR3: CASRTTGNTEAFF; DNA: TGTGCCAGCAGGACGACAGGGAACACTGAAGCTTTCTTT
V: TRBV11-3; D: TRBD1; size: .; J: TRBJ2-7; CDR3: CASSVTGAGEQYF; DNA: TGTGCCAGCAGCGTTACAGGGGCAGGGGAGCAGTACTTC
V: TRBV29-1; D: .; size: .; J: TRBJ1-2; CDR3: CSVADGMGIYGYTF; DNA: TGCAGCGTGGCGGATGGGATGGGGATTTATGGCTACACCTTC
V: TRBV7-9; D: .; size: .; J: TRBJ2-7; CDR3: CASSRLGGVTGSEQYF; DNA: TGTGCCAGCAGCCGATTAGGGGGGGTGACAGGGAGCGAGCAGTACTTC
V: TRBV6-1; D: .; size: .; J: TRBJ1-1; CDR3: CASSEEAYTEAFF; DNA: TGTGCCAGCAGTGAAGAGGCCTACACTGAAGCTTTCTTT
V: TRBV28; D: TRBD2; size: .; J: TRBJ2-2; CDR3: CASSLAGLAGGKTGELFF; DNA: TGTGCCAGCAGTTTAGCGGGACTAGCGGGGGGAAAGACCGGGGAGCTGTTTTTT
V: TRBV2; D: .; size: .; J: TRBJ1-4; CDR3: CASSESAGAMGEKLFF; DNA: TGTGCCAGCAGTGAATCTGCAGGGGCTATGGGGGAAAAACTGTTTTTT
V: TRBV19; D: TRBD1; size: .; J: TRBJ2-5; CDR3: CASSIDGQGRETQYF; DNA: TGTGCCAGTAGTATAGATGGACAGGGTCGCGAGACCCAGTACTTC
V: TRBV7-9; D: TRBD2; size: .; J: TRBJ2-3; CDR3: CASSPNQLAGGTTDTQYF; DNA: TGTGCCAGCAGCCCAAACCAACTAGCGGGGGGCACCACAGATACGCAGTATTTT
V: TRBV6-4; D: TRBD2; size: .; J: TRBJ2-3; CDR3: CASSEAGGTTDTQYF; DNA: TGTGCCAGCAGTGAAGCGGGGGGGACCACAGATACGCAGTATTTT
V: TRBV14; D: .; size: once; J: TRBJ1-2; CDR3: CASSPFFGDGYTF; DNA: TGTGCCAGCAGCCCATTTTTCGGGGATGGCTACACCTTC
V: TRBV6-1; D: TRBD2; size: .; J: TRBJ2-7; CDR3: CASRALAGPGEQYF; DNA: TGTGCCAGCAGGGCCCTAGCGGGCCCGGGGGAGCAGTACTTC
V: TRBV10-3; D: .; size: .; J: TRBJ2-1; CDR3: CAIRNIPGEQFF; DNA: TGTGCCATCAGAAATATCCCCGGTGAGCAGTTCTTC
V: TRBV30; D: .; size: .; J: TRBJ1-3; CDR3: CAWSPAPLRGNTIYF; DNA: TGTGCCTGGAGCCCTGCTCCCCTACGGGGAAACACCATATATTTT
V: TRBV11-3; D: TRBD1; size: .; J: TRBJ2-2; CDR3: CASSLQGAGELFF; DNA: TGTGCCAGCAGCTTGCAGGGGGCCGGGGAGCTGTTTTTT
V: TRBV5-1; D: .; size: .; J: TRBJ2-7; CDR3: CASSSTGSYEQYF; DNA: TGCGCCAGCAGCTCGACAGGCTCCTACGAGCAGTACTTC
V: TRBV4-1; D: .; size: .; J: TRBJ2-3; CDR3: CASSLHGGVTDTQYF; DNA: TGCGCCAGCAGCCTCCATGGTGGAGTTACAGATACGCAGTATTTT
V: TRBV11-2; D: TRBD2; size: .; J: TRBJ2-2; CDR3: CASSLEMLAGRTGELFF; DNA: TGTGCCAGCAGCTTAGAAATGCTAGCGGGGAGGACCGGGGAGCTGTTTTTT
V: TRBV5-1; D: .; size: .; J: TRBJ2-5; CDR3: CASSFNRRIQETQYF; DNA: TGCGCCAGCAGCTTTAACAGGCGGATCCAAGAGACCCAGTACTTC
V: TRBV5-4; D: .; size: .; J: TRBJ2-7; CDR3: CASSHSYEQYF; DNA: TGTGCCAGCAGCCACTCCTACGAGCAGTACTTC
V: TRBV5-4; D: .; size: once; J: TRBJ1-1; CDR3: CASSLAPGAGMNTEAFF; DNA: TGTGCCAGCAGCTTGGCGCCGGGGGCAGGGATGAACACTGAAGCTTTCTTT
V: TRBV25-1; D: TRBD1; size: .; J: TRBJ1-1; CDR3: CASSELSGTGVNTEAFF; DNA: TGTGCCAGCAGTGAGCTATCCGGGACAGGGGTGAACACTGAAGCTTTCTTT
V: TRBV7-9; D: .; size: .; J: TRBJ2-5; CDR3: CASSFSGSSSAETQYF; DNA: TGTGCCAGCAGCTTCTCAGGATCTAGCTCTGCAGAGACCCAGTACTTC
V: TRBV4-2; D: TRBD2; size: .; J: TRBJ2-1; CDR3: CASSQGLAGGTYNEQFF; DNA: TGTGCCAGCAGCCAAGGCCTAGCGGGGGGAACCTACAATGAGCAGTTCTTC
V: TRBV19; D: TRBD1; size: .; J: TRBJ1-6; CDR3: CACKGQINSPLHF; DNA: TGTGCCTGTAAGGGACAGATAAATTCACCCCTCCACTTT
V: TRBV27; D: TRBD1; size: .; J: TRBJ1-5; CDR3: CASSLRTGLEPQHF; DNA: TGTGCCAGCAGTTTGAGGACAGGGTTGGAGCCCCAGCATTTT
V: TRBV28; D: .; size: .; J: TRBJ2-1; CDR3: CASSEATSYEQFF; DNA: TGTGCCAGCAGTGAGGCTACGAGTTATGAGCAGTTCTTC
V: TRBV5-1; D: .; size: .; J: TRBJ2-2; CDR3: CASSTGRDIRTGELFF; DNA: TGCGCCAGCAGCACCGGTCGGGACATAAGAACCGGGGAGCTGTTTTTT